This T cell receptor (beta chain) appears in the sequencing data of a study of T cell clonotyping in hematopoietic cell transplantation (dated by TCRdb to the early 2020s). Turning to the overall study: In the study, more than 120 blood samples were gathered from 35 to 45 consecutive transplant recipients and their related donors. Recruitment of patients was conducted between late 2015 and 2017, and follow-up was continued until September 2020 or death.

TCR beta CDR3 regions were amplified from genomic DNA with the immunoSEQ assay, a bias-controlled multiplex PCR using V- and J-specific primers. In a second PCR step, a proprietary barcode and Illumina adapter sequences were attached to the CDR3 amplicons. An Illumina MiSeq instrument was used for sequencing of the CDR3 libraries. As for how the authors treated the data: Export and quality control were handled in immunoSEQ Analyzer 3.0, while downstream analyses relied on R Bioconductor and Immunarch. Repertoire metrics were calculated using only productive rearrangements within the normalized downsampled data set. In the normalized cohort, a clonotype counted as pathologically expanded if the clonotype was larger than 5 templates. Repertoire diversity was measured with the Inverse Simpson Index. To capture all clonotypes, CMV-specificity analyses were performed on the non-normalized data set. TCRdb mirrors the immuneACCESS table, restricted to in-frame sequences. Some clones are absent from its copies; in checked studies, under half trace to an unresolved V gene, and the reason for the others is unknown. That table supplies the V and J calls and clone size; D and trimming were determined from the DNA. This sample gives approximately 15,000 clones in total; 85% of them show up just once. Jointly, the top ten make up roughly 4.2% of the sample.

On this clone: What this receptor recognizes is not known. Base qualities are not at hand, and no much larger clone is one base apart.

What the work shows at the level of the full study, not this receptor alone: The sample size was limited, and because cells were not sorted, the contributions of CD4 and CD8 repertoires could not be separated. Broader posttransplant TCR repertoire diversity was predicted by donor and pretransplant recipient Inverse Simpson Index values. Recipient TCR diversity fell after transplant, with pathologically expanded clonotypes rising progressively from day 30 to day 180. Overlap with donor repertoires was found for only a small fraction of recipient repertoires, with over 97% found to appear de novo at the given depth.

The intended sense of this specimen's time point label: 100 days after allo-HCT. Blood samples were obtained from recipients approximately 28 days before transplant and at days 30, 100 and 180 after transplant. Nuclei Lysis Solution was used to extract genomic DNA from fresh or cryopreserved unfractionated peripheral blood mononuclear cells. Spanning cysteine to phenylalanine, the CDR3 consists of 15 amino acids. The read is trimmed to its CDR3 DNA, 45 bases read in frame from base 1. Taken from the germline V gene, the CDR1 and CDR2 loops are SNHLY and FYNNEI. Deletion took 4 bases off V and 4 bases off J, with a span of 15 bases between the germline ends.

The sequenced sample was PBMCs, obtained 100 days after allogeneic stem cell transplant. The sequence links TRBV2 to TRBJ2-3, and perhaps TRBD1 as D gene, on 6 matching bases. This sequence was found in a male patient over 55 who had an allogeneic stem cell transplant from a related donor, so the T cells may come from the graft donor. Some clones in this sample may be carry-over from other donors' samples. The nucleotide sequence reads TGTGCCAGCAGTGCGGGACACTCGACGGCAGATACGCAGTATTTT. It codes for CASSAGHSTADTQYF.